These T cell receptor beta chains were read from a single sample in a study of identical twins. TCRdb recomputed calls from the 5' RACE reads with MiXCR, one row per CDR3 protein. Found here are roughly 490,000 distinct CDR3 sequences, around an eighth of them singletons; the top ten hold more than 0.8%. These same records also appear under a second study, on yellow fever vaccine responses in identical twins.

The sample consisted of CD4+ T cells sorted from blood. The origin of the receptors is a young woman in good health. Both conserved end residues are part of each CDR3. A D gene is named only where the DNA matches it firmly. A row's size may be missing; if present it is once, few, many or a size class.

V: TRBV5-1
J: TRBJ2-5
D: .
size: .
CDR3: CASSGRPGGETQYF
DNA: TGCGCCAGCAGCGGAAGACCCGGGGGCGAGACCCAGTACTTC

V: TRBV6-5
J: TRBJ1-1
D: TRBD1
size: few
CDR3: CASSSRGQNTEAFF
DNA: TGTGCCAGCAGTTCAAGGGGGCAGAACACTGAAGCTTTCTTT

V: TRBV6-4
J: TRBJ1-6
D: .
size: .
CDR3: CASSDSSQGRSPLHF
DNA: TGTGCCAGCAGTGACTCGAGTCAGGGTCGCTCACCCCTCCACTTT

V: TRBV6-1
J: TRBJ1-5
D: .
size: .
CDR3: CASCRPGSNQPQHF
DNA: TGTGCCAGCTGCCGCCCGGGGAGCAATCAGCCCCAGCATTTT

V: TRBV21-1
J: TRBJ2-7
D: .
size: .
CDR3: CASSIVPYRGPYEQYF
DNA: TGTGCCAGCAGCATAGTGCCCTACAGGGGGCCCTACGAGCAGTACTTC

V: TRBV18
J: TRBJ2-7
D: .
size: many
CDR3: CASSPRLGTAPYEQYF
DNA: TGTGCCAGCTCACCAAGATTGGGGACGGCCCCCTACGAGCAGTACTTC

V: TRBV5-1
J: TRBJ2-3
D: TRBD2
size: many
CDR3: CASSFGRGGTDTQYF
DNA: TGCGCCAGCAGCTTTGGGCGGGGGGGCACAGATACGCAGTATTTT

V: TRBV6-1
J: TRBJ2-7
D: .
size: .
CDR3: CASSEAAPTPYEQYF
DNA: TGTGCCAGCAGTGAAGCTGCACCAACCCCCTACGAGCAGTACTTC

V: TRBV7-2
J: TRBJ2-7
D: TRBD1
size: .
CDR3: CASSVAVTGLTYEQYF
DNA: TGTGCCAGCAGCGTTGCCGTGACAGGGCTTACCTACGAGCAGTACTTC

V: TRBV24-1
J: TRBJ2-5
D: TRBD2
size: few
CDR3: CATSGLAGDQETQYF
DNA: TGTGCCACCAGTGGACTAGCGGGGGACCAAGAGACCCAGTACTTC

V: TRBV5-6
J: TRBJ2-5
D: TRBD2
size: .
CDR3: CAISPGLAGETQYF
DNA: TGTGCCATCAGCCCGGGACTAGCGGGAGAGACCCAGTACTTC

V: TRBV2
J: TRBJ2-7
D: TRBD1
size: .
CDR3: CASSDRQGISYEQYF
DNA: TGTGCCAGCAGTGATAGACAGGGAATATCCTACGAGCAGTACTTC

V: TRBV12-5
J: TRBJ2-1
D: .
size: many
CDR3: CASGQYNEQFF
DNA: TGTGCTAGTGGGCAATACAATGAGCAGTTCTTC

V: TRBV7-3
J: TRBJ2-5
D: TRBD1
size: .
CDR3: CASSPSGTGMETQYF
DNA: TGTGCCAGCAGCCCCTCCGGGACAGGGATGGAGACCCAGTACTTC

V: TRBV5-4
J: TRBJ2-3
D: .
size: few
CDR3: CASSLIKGGADTQYF
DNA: TGTGCCAGCAGCTTAATAAAGGGGGGAGCAGATACGCAGTATTTT

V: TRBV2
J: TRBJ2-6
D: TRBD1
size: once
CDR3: CASRTGGALSGANVLTF
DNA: TGTGCCAGCAGGACAGGGGGGGCTCTCTCTGGGGCCAACGTCCTGACTTTC

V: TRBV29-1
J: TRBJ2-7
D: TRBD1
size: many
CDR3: CSVTQGAYEQYF
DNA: TGCAGCGTTACACAGGGGGCCTACGAGCAGTACTTC

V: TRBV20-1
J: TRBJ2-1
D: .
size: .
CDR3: CSAQRGTRRVNEQFF
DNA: TGCAGTGCTCAAAGGGGGACCCGAAGGGTCAATGAGCAGTTCTTC

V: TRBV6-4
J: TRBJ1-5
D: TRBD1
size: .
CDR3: CASSGITGGPQHF
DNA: TGTGCCAGCAGCGGAATTACAGGGGGTCCCCAGCATTTT

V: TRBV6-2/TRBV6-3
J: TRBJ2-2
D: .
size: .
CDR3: CASEASNTGELFF
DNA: TGTGCCAGCGAAGCTTCAAACACCGGGGAGCTGTTTTTT

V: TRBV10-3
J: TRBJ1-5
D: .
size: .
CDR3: CATQTDSNQPQHF
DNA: TGTGCCACGCAGACAGATAGCAATCAGCCCCAGCATTTT

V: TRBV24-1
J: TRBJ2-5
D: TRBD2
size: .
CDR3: CATSDLFGGQETQYF
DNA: TGTGCCACCAGTGATTTGTTCGGGGGGCAAGAGACCCAGTACTTC

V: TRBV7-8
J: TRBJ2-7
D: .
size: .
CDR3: CASSLVPGPHEQYF
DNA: TGTGCCAGCAGCTTAGTTCCAGGTCCCCACGAGCAGTACTTC

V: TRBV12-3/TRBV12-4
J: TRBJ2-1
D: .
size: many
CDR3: CASRMTGRSYNEQFF
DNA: TGTGCCAGCAGGATGACAGGGAGGTCCTACAATGAGCAGTTCTTC

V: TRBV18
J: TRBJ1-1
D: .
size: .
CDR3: CASSQMNTEAFF
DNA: TGTGCCAGCTCACAAATGAACACTGAAGCTTTCTTT

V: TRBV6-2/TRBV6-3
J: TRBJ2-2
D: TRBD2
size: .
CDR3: CASRHTSGSTGELFF
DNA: TGTGCCAGCAGACACACTAGCGGGAGCACCGGGGAGCTGTTTTTT